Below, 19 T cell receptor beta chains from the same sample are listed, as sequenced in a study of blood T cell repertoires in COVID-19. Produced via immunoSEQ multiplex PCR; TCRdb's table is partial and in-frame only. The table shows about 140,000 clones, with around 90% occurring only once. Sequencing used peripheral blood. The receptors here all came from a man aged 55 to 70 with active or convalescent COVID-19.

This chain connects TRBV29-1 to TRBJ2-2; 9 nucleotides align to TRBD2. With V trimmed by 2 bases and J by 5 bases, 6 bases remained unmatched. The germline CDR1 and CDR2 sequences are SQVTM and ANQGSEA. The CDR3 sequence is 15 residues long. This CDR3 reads CSVERREGQTGELFF. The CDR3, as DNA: TGCAGCGTTGAACGGCGGGAGGGCCAGACCGGGGAGCTGTTTTTT.

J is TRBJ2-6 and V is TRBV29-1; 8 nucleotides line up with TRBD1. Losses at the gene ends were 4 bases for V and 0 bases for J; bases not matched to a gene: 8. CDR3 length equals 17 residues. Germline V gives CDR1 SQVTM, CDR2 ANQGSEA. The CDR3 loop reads CSVGARTGSSGANVLTF. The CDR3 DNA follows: TGCAGCGTTGGCGCCCGGACAGGGTCCTCTGGGGCCAACGTCCTGACTTTC.

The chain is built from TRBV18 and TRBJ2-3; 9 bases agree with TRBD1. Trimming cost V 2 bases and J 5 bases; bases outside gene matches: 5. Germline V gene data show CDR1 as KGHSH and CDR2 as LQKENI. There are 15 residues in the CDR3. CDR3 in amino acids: CASSPGTGRRDTQYF. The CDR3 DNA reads TGTGCCAGCTCACCAGGGACAGGGCGTAGAGATACGCAGTATTTT.

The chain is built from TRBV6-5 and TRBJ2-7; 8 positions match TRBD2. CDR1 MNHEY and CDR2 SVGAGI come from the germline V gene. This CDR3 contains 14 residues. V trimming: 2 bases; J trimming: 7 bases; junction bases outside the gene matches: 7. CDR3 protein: CASSYRGGPSEQYF. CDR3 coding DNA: TGTGCCAGCAGTTACCGGGGGGGACCGAGTGAGCAGTACTTC.

Here the CDR3 DNA reads TGCGCCAGCAGCGCGACTAGCCAGGATACGCAGTATTTT. Translating gives CASSATSQDTQYF. The rearrangement joins TRBV5-1 to TRBJ2-3; 7 nucleotides match TRBD2. CDR1 SGHRS and CDR2 YFSETQ come from the germline V gene. The CDR3 runs to 13 residues. Trimming took 4 bases from V and 6 from J; bases not matched to a gene: 5. Full variable domain (outside the CDR3, taken from reference TRBV5-1 and TRBJ2-3): KAGVTQTPRYLIKTRGQQVTLSCSPISGHRSVSWYQQTPGQGLQFLFEYFSETQRNKGNFPGRFSGRQFSNSRSEMNVSTLELGDSALYLCASSATSQDTQYFGPGTRLTVL.

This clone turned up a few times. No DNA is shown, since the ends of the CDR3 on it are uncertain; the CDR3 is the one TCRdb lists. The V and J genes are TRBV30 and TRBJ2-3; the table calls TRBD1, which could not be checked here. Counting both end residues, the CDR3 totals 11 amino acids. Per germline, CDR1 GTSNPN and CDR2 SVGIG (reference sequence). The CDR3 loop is CAWGTGAARYF.

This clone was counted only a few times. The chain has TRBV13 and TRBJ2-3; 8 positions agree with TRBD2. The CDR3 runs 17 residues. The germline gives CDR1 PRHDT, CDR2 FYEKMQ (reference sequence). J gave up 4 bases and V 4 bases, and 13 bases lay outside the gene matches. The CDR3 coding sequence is TGTGCCAGCAGCTCGTTAGAGATAAAGCGGGAGCCAGATACGCAGTATTTT. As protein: CASSSLEIKREPDTQYF.

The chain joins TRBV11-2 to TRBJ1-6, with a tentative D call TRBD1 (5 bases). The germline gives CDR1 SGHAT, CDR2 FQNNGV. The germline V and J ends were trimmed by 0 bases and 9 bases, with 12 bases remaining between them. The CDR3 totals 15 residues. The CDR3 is CASSLEPGDSSPLHF. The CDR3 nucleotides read TGTGCCAGCAGCTTAGAACCGGGCGACAGTTCACCCCTCCACTTT.

CDR3 DNA sequence: TGCGCCAGCAGCTTGGGGGAGAACCATGAGCAGTTCTTC. It specifies CASSLGENHEQFF. The chain combines TRBV5-1 with TRBJ2-1; perhaps TRBD2 as D (5 bases). CDR3 size: 13 residues. The germline gives CDR1 SGHRS, CDR2 YFSETQ. The V and J ends lost 0 bases and 8 bases respectively, with 9 bases between them.

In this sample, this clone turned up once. CDR3 nucleotide sequence: TGTGCCAGCAGCTTAGTGTGGTCTGGAGATGGGTACAATGAGCAGTTCTTC. It encodes CASSLVWSGDGYNEQFF. V and J are TRBV11-2 and TRBJ2-1; D gene ambiguous. The germline V gene has CDR1 SGHAT and CDR2 FQNNGV. Trimming removed 1 base from V and 4 bases from J, with 17 bases in between. The CDR3 contains 17 residues. The variable domain in full, completed from reference TRBV11-2 and TRBJ2-1, reads EAGVAQSPRYKIIEKRQSVAFWCNPISGHATLYWYQQILGQGPKLLIQFQNNGVVDDSQLPKDRFSAERLKGVDSTLKIQPAKLEDSAVYLCASSLVWSGDGYNEQFFGPGTRLTVL.

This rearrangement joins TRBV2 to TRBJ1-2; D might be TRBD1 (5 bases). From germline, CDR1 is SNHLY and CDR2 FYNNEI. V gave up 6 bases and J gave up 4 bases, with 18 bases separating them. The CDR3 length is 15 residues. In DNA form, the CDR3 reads TGTGCCAGCAGGGGTGTGGGGGGTTTCGGCTATGGCTACACCTTC. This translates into CASRGVGGFGYGYTF.

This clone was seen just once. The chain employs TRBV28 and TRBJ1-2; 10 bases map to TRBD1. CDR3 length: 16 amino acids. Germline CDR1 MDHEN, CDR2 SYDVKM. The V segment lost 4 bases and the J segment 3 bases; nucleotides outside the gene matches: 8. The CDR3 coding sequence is TGTGCCAGCAGTTCCGGACAGGGGGGAAGGGACTATGGCTACACCTTC. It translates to CASSSGQGGRDYGYTF.

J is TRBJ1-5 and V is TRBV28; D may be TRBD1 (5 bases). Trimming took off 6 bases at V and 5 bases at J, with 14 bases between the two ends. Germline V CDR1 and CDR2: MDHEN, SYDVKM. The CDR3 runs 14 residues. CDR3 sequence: CASSLGGFDQPQHF. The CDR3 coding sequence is TGTGCCAGCAGCCTGGGGGGTTTCGATCAGCCCCAGCATTTT.

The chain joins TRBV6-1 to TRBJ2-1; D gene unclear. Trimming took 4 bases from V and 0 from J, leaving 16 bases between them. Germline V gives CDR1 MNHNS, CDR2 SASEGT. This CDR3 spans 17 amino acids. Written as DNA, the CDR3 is TGTGCCAGCAGTGCGGCAACAGTCATGAGCTCCTACAATGAGCAGTTCTTC. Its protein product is CASSAATVMSSYNEQFF.

In DNA form, the CDR3 reads TGTGCCAGCACCGGCCGGGGAAACACTGAAGCTTTCTTT. Translating it yields CASTGRGNTEAFF. The gene calls are TRBV9 and TRBJ1-1; D is uncertain. The CDR3 consists of 13 residues. Trimming removed 6 bases at V and 2 bases at J, with 11 bases between. Germline assignment: CDR1 SGDLS and CDR2 YYNGEE.

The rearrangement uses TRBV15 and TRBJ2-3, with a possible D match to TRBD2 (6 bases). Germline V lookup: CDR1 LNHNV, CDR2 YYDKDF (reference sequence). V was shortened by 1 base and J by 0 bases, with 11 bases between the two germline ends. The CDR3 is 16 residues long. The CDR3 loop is CATSRGIAASTDTQYF. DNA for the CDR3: TGTGCCACCAGCAGAGGAATAGCGGCTAGCACAGATACGCAGTATTTT.

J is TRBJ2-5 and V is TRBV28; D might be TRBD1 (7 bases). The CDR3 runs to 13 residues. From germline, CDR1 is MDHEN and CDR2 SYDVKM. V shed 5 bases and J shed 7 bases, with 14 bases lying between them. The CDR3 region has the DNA TGTGCCAGCAGTCGGGGGACAGTGCCGACCCAGTACTTC. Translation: CASSRGTVPTQYF.

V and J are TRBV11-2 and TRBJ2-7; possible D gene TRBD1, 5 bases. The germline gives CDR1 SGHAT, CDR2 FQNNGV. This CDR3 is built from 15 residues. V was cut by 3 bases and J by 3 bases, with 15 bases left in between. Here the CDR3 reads CASSLSVDRFYEQYF. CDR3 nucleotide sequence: TGTGCCAGCAGCTTGAGTGTAGACAGATTCTACGAGCAGTACTTC.

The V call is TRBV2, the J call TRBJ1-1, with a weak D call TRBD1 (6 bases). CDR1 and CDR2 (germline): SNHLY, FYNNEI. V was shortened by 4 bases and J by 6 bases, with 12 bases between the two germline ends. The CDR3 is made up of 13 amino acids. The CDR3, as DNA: TGTGCCAGCAGTGGAAGGGGGAAGGCTGAAGCTTTCTTT. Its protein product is CASSGRGKAEAFF.